One sample yielded the 25 T cell receptor beta chains listed below, sequenced in a study of blood T cells in healthy people across ages. The authors ran a second PCR of about 6 to 11 cycles using a sample-barcoded 5' primer and a J-beta primer mix. One entry per CDR3 protein results from TCRdb running MiXCR on the 5' RACE reads. Among about 1.4 million distinct CDR3 sequences listed, 55% to 75% were seen once. What was sequenced was blood. All receptors derive from a man aged 18 to 35 in good health.

The chain has TRBV20-1 and TRBJ2-1, with D perhaps TRBD2 (5 bases). The DNA end lines up better with TRBJ2-7; the J call may be wrong. The V gene's germline CDR1 is DFQATT and CDR2 SNEGSKA (reference sequence). This CDR3 has 15 amino acids. CDR3 DNA: TGCAGTGCTAGAGGTCTAGCAGACTCATACAATGAGCAGTACTTC. Its translation is CSARGLADSYNEQYF.

The genes are TRBV29-1 and TRBJ2-1, with a possible D match to TRBD1 (6 bases). The germline CDR1 and CDR2 sequences are SQVTM and ANQGSEA. The germline V and J ends were trimmed by 6 bases and 5 bases, with 23 bases remaining between them. CDR3 length: 16 amino acids. The CDR3 loop is CSVETLLAGTNNEQFF. The DNA for the CDR3 is TGCAGCGTCGAGACCCTGTTGGCAGGGACAAACAATGAGCAGTTCTTC.

V gene TRBV25-1 combines with J gene TRBJ1-1; 7 bases match TRBD1. Germline trimming cut 2 bases from V and 6 bases from J; bases unmatched to any gene: 6. CDR1 and CDR2 from the germline V gene are MGHDK and SYGVNS. CDR3 length: 14 residues. The CDR3 reads CASSEKEGGSEAFF. CDR3 DNA: TGTGCCAGCAGTGAAAAAGAAGGGGGCTCTGAAGCTTTCTTT.

This chain joins TRBV30 and TRBJ2-5; the D gene is possibly TRBD2 (7 bases). This CDR3 region has 15 residues. The V end lost 0 bases, the J end lost 1 base, and 12 bases lay between the germline ends. Germline V gives CDR1 GTSNPN, CDR2 SVGIG (reference sequence). The CDR3, as DNA: TGTGCCTGGAGTGTACAGGGACTAAGCCAAGAGACCCAGTACTTC. Its protein is CAWSVQGLSQETQYF.

V gene TRBV12-5 combines with J gene TRBJ2-6; the D is unclear. V lost 4 bases and J 2 bases, leaving 12 bases between the germline ends. The CDR3 has 16 residues. The germline V gene encodes CDR1 LGHNT and CDR2 FRNRAP. CDR3 bases: TGTGCTAGTGGTTCCCCTCTTAGGGCTGGGGCCAACGTCCTGACTTTC. This sequence encodes CASGSPLRAGANVLTF.

The table lists this clonotype with a few counts. This rearrangement joins TRBV7-9 to TRBJ2-7; no definite D call. This CDR3 contains 14 residues. CDR1 and CDR2 (germline): SEHNR, FQNEAQ (reference sequence). V gave up 8 bases and J gave up 1 base, with 15 bases separating them. The DNA for the CDR3 is TGTGCCAGCCAGCCAGTCGGTCAGTCCTACGAGCAGTACTTC. Translating it yields CASQPVGQSYEQYF.

This chain uses TRBV6-5 with TRBJ2-1; D not resolved. From germline, CDR1 is MNHEY and CDR2 SVGAGI. Trimming removed 10 bases at V and 5 bases at J, with 12 bases between. This CDR3 is 12 amino acids long. CDR3 protein: CATRTDNNEQFF. CDR3 nucleotides: TGTGCCACCCGGACGGATAACAATGAGCAGTTCTTC.

Only a few counts were recorded for this clonotype. The chain carries TRBV20-1 and TRBJ2-1; D remains ambiguous. From germline, CDR1 is DFQATT and CDR2 SNEGSKA (reference sequence). V was shortened by 6 bases and J by 3 bases, with 9 bases between the two germline ends. The CDR3 consists of 12 residues. CDR3 region: CSAPDGYNEQFF. The CDR3 DNA sequence: TGCAGTGCCCCCGACGGCTACAATGAGCAGTTCTTC.

The chain combines TRBV4-2 with TRBJ2-7, with D perhaps TRBD1 or TRBD2 (7 bases each). The CDR3 runs to 14 residues. Trimming shortened V by 0 bases and J by 9 bases, and 15 bases separated the two germline ends. Looked up from germline, CDR1 is LGHNA and CDR2 is YNFKEQ. CDR3 sequence reads: CASSQEGGGGSQYF. In nucleotides, the CDR3 is TGTGCCAGCAGCCAAGAGGGGGGAGGGGGCTCGCAGTACTTC.

This chain connects TRBV2 to TRBJ2-4; 8 bases line up with TRBD2. The J call is uncertain, as TRBJ2-7 better fits the DNA end. CDR1 is SNHLY, CDR2 FYNNEI, per germline. The length of the CDR3 is 14 residues. CDR3 region: CASSVRAGANEQYF. The DNA for the CDR3 is TGTGCCAGCAGTGTACGAGCGGGAGCTAACGAGCAGTACTTC.

The chain employs TRBV21-1 and TRBJ2-1; no DNA check was done on the table's D call, TRBD2. TRBV21-1 is reported as a pseudogene. The CDR3 is 17 residues long. CDR3 region: CASSKDAGGASYNEQFF. The CDR3 region has the DNA TGTGCCAGCAGCAAAGATGCGGGAGGGGCCTCCTACAATGAGCAGTTCTTC.

V usage is TRBV11-1 and J usage is TRBJ2-2, with D unclear. The CDR3 runs 10 residues. The ends were cut back, 11 bases at V and 7 bases at J, with 8 bases in the middle. Germline V lookup: CDR1 SGHAT, CDR2 FQDESV (reference sequence). The CDR3 DNA follows: TGTGCCTGCGGTGACGGGGAGCTGTTTTTT. Translated, it gives CACGDGELFF.

In this sample, this clonotype turned up a few times. CDR3 nucleotides: TGCAGTGCTAGACTTCGAGGTACCTACGAGCAGTACTTC. Residues: CSARLRGTYEQYF. The chain is built from TRBV20-1 and TRBJ2-5; D remains unclear. The DNA end lines up better with TRBJ2-7; the J call may be wrong. Per germline, CDR1 DFQATT and CDR2 SNEGSKA (reference sequence). CDR3 size: 13 residues.

V and J are TRBV6-5 and TRBJ2-5; tentatively, D is TRBD1 (6 bases). Germline V gives CDR1 MNHEY, CDR2 SVGAGI. CDR3 length: 15 residues. Deletions cut 0 bases from V and 0 bases from J, with 8 bases between. This CDR3 is CASSYSRDNQETQYF. The CDR3, as DNA: TGTGCCAGCAGTTACTCCCGGGACAACCAAGAGACCCAGTACTTC.

This chain links TRBV9 with TRBJ2-7; unclear D gene. V gave up 0 bases and J gave up 1 base, with 11 bases separating them. CDR1 and CDR2 from the germline V gene are SGDLS and YYNGEE. The CDR3 loop spans 15 amino acids. The chain's CDR3 is CASSVGSSVSYEQYF. CDR3 nucleotide sequence: TGTGCCAGCAGCGTAGGGTCCAGCGTATCCTACGAGCAGTACTTC.

This clonotype showed up just a few times. The chain joins TRBV3-1 to TRBJ2-7; D might be TRBD1 (5 bases). Trimming removed 1 base from V and 7 bases from J, with 17 bases in between. The CDR3 spans 15 residues. Germline V gene data show CDR1 as LGHDT and CDR2 as YNNKEL (reference sequence). CDR3 amino acids: CASSQGQKPLDEQYF. Here the CDR3 DNA reads TGTGCCAGCAGCCAAGGACAGAAACCCCTGGATGAGCAGTACTTC.

The rearrangement joins TRBV5-1 to TRBJ1-6; no clear D. V was trimmed by 3 bases and J by 10 bases, leaving 11 bases between them. Per germline, CDR1 SGHRS and CDR2 YFSETQ. The CDR3 extends over 13 amino acids. The CDR3, as DNA: TGCGCCAGCAGCTCCGGCGATGGATCACCCCTCCACTTT. Amino acid sequence: CASSSGDGSPLHF.

This sequence joins TRBV7-2 and TRBJ1-5; unclear D gene. Trimming left V 2 bases short and J 7 bases short, with 12 bases between. The CDR3 runs to 14 residues. Germline V gene data show CDR1 as SGHTA and CDR2 as FQGNSA. In DNA form, the CDR3 reads TGTGCCAGCAGCTTAACCACCCCATGGCAGCCCCAGCATTTT. The encoded protein is CASSLTTPWQPQHF.

There are a few counts of this clonotype. The rearrangement uses TRBV7-9 and TRBJ2-7; no reliable D call. The CDR3 is made up of 14 amino acids. Germline-derived CDR1 and CDR2 are SEHNR and FQNEAQ (reference sequence). Trimming removed 3 bases from V and 3 bases from J, with 12 bases in between. This CDR3 reads CASSFRIGGYEQYF. CDR3 DNA sequence: TGTGCCAGCAGCTTCAGGATTGGTGGCTACGAGCAGTACTTC.

V is TRBV4-1 and J is TRBJ2-4; 8 nucleotides line up with TRBD2. Germline assignment: CDR1 MGHRA and CDR2 YSYEKL. The CDR3 length is 13 residues. Trimming took 4 bases from V and 13 from J; bases not matched to a gene: 9. This CDR3 reads CASSPGTSPRQYF. The CDR3 coding sequence is TGCGCCAGCAGCCCAGGGACTAGTCCCAGGCAGTACTTC.

This clonotype showed up just once. The chain recombines TRBV2 with TRBJ2-5; 15 nucleotides line up with TRBD2. The J call may be mistaken, given a closer DNA end match to TRBJ2-7. CDR1 is SNHLY and CDR2 is FYNNEI in the germline V gene. The CDR3 is 15 residues long. CDR3 loop: CASRGTSGRKNEQYF. The CDR3, as DNA: TGTGCCAGCAGGGGGACTAGCGGGAGGAAGAACGAGCAGTACTTC.

The chain couples TRBV27 to TRBJ2-4; D could derive from TRBD1 or TRBD2 (5 bases each). V lost 5 bases and J 6 bases, leaving 14 bases between the germline ends. CDR1 and CDR2 (germline): MNHEY, SMNVEV (reference sequence). The CDR3 covers 14 residues. The CDR3 sequence is CASSPLGAGNIQYF. CDR3 DNA sequence: TGTGCCAGCAGTCCACTAGGGGCGGGAAACATTCAGTACTTC.

This clonotype was counted between two and nine times. This rearrangement joins TRBV4-1 to TRBJ2-7; TRBD2 matches at 10 bases. Germline V lookup: CDR1 MGHRA, CDR2 YSYEKL. The CDR3 covers 16 residues. J was trimmed by 3 bases and V by 0 bases; bases with no gene match: 5. The CDR3 coding sequence is TGCGCCAGCAGCCAAGATCGGCTAGCGGGAGTCTACGAGCAGTACTTC. It encodes CASSQDRLAGVYEQYF.

This clonotype has only one observation. The chain links TRBV7-9 to TRBJ1-2; D possibly corresponds to TRBD1 (5 bases). The germline CDR1 and CDR2 sequences are SEHNR and FQNEAQ (reference sequence). V was cut by 5 bases and J by 4 bases, with 14 bases left in between. The CDR3 is 14 amino acids. In DNA form, the CDR3 reads TGTGCCAGCAGCCCTCAGGGTACCCGCTATGGCTACACCTTC. The encoded protein is CASSPQGTRYGYTF.

The chain uses TRBV7-2 and TRBJ2-5; 8 positions match TRBD2. The end of the DNA aligns better with TRBJ2-7, so the J call may be wrong. The CDR3 has 15 residues. Germline CDR1 reads SGHTA; CDR2 reads FQGNSA. CDR3 protein: CASSSGLARQGEQYF. CDR3 DNA sequence: TGTGCCAGCAGCTCCGGACTAGCCCGCCAAGGCGAGCAGTACTTC.